A selection of T cell receptor beta chains follows, all from one sample in a study of T cell responses to AZD1222 COVID-19 vaccine. Some clones are missing from TCRdb's copy, which holds only in-frame ones; the method was immunoSEQ multiplex PCR. This sample has approximately 220,000 clones; roughly 91% occur once, and the top ten carry more than 0.8%. Sequenced material: peripheral blood, taken on day 0 of MenACWY control vaccination. The receptors shown here come from an adult in good health. Each CDR3 is given with its conserved first and last residue.

TRBJ2-7 TRBV9 CASSARQASYEQYF
TRBJ1-5 TRBV19 CASSISGVSNQPQHF
TRBJ1-1 TRBV5-8 CATNFGRITEAFF
TRBJ2-1 TRBV7-9 CASSLGLAGGENEQFF
TRBJ1-1 TRBV18 CASSPPRRTEAFF
TRBJ1-1 TRBV5-1 CASSLGRDGRNTEAFF
TRBJ1-5 TRBV6-5 CASSYQHGSNQPQHF
TRBJ2-7 TRBV2 CASSVNRNTYEQYF
TRBJ2-4 TRBV10-1 CASSEERGLNIQYF
TRBJ2-2 TRBV6-5 CASSPPGGTGELFF
TRBJ2-1 TRBV6-4 CASSDFAGGHSEQFF
TRBJ2-3 TRBV27 CASRPSGTDTQYF
TRBJ1-2 TRBV6-5 CASMGGRGSGYTF
TRBJ1-5 TRBV4-3 CASSQDLGGNQPQHF
TRBJ2-5 TRBV18 CASSPRTGDQETQYF
TRBJ1-1 TRBV18 CASSPRVSENTEAFF
TRBJ1-2 TRBV7-2 CASSPREAGYTF
TRBJ2-2 TRBV6-5 CASTRGPGELFF
TRBJ1-1 TRBV30 CAWTRGGVTEAFF
TRBJ1-1 TRBV30 CAWSDRVWTANMNTEAFF
TRBJ2-3 TRBV5-1 CASTLTTPKGTDTQYF
TRBJ1-5 TRBV6-6 CASSRGAQGNNQPQHF
TRBJ2-7 TRBV4-1 CASSQDRGIPSYEQYF
TRBJ2-7 TRBV29-1 CSGQQNYEQYF
TRBJ2-7 TRBV5-1 CASSLVQGEGQYF
TRBJ1-2 TRBV7-9 CASSLAQGEYGYTF
TRBJ2-2 TRBV24-1 CATSDTGTSRELFF
TRBJ1-4 TRBV7-9 CASSRGQGRRTNEKLFF
TRBJ1-3 TRBV6-5 CASSYRGDSGNTIYF
TRBJ1-5 TRBV4-1 CASSQITGRPQHF
TRBJ1-3 TRBV7-2 CASSPLVVRTGNTIYF
TRBJ1-6 TRBV28 CASRDGASSYNSPLHF
TRBJ1-3 TRBV10-3 CAISESQLAHF
TRBJ2-4 TRBV29-1 CSVEDGTSEAKNIQYF
TRBJ1-2 TRBV5-1 CASSLGPRGRGANGYTF
TRBJ2-1 TRBV18 CASRGAGDSYNEQFF
TRBJ2-5 TRBV7-2 CASSPGLAGTQYF
TRBJ2-7 TRBV3-1/TRBV3-2 CASSQAKYEQYF
TRBJ1-3 TRBV28 CASSFGGGHSGNTIYF
TRBJ1-6 TRBV7-2 CASRGDTRTNSPLHF
TRBJ1-5 TRBV28 CASSTSSRGLSNQPQHF
TRBJ1-2 TRBV2 CASSIQGVENYGYTF
TRBJ2-1 TRBV5-1 CASKTRTGGWNEQFF
TRBJ2-5 TRBV3-1/TRBV3-2 CASRASGKETQYF